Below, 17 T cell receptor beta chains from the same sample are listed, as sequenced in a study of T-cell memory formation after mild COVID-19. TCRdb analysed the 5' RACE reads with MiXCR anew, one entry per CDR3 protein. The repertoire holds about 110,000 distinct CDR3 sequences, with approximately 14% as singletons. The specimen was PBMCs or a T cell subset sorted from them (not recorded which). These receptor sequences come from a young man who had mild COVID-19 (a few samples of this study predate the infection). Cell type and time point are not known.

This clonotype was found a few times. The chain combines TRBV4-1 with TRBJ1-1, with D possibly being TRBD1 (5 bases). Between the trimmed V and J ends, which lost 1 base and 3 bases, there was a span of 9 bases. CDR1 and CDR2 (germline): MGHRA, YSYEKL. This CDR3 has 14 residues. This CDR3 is CASSQVQGDTEAFF. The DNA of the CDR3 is TGCGCCAGCAGCCAAGTGCAAGGGGACACTGAAGCTTTCTTT.

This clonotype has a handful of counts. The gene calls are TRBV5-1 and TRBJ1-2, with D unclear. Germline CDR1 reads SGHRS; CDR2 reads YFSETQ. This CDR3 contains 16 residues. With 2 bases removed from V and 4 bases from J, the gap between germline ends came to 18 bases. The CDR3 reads CASSFLLEGPLYGYTF. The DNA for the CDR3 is TGCGCCAGCAGCTTTCTTCTAGAGGGCCCCCTCTATGGCTACACCTTC.

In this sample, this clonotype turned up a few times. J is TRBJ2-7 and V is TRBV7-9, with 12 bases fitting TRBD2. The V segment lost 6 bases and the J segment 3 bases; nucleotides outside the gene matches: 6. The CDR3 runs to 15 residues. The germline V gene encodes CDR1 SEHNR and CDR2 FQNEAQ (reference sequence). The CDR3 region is CASSRLAGASYEQYV. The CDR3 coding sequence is TGTGCCAGCAGTCGACTAGCGGGGGCCAGCTACGAGCAGTACGTC.

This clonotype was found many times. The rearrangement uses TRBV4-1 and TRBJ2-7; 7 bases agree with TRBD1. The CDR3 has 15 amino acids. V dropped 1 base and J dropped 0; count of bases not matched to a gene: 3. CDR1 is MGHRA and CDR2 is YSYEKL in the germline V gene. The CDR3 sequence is CASSQADRASYEQYF. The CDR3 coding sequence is TGCGCCAGCAGCCAAGCCGACAGGGCCTCCTACGAGCAGTACTTC.

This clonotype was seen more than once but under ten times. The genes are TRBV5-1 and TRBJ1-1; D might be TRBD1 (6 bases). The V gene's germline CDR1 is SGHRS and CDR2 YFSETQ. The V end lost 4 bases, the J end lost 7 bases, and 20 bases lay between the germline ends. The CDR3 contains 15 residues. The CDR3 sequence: CASSPGIDRRFEAFF. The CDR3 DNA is TGCGCCAGCAGCCCAGGAATCGACAGGCGGTTTGAAGCTTTCTTT.

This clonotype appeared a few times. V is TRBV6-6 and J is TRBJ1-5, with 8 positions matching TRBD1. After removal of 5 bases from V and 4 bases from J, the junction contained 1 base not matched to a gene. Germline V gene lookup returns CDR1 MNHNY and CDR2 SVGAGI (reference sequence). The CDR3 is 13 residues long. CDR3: CASSTGGNQPQHF. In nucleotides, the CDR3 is TGTGCCAGCAGTACAGGGGGTAATCAGCCCCAGCATTTT.

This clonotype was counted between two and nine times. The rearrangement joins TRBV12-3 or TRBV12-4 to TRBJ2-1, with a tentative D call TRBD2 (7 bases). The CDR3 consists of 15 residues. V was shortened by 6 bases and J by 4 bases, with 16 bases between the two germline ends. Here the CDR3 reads CASRNRGGAYNEQFF. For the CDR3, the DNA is TGTGCCAGCAGGAATAGGGGGGGGGCATACAATGAGCAGTTCTTC.

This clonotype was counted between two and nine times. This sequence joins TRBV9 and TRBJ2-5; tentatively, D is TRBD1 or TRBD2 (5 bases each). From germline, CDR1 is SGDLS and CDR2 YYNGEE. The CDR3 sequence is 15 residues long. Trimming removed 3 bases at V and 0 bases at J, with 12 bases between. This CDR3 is CASSEGPGYQETQYF. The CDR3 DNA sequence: TGTGCCAGCAGCGAGGGACCCGGGTACCAAGAGACCCAGTACTTC. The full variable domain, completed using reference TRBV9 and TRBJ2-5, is DSGVTQTPKHLITATGQRVTLRCSPRSGDLSVYWYQQSLDQGLQFLIQYYNGEERAKGNILERFSAQQFPDLHSELNLSSLELGDSALYFCASSEGPGYQETQYFGPGTRLLVL.

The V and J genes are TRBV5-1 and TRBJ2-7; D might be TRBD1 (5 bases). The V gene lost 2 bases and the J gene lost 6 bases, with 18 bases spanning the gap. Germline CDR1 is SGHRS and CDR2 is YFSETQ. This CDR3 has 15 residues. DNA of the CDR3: TGCGCCAGCAGCTTAGGGTCAGGGTTGGCCCTCGAGCAGTACGTC. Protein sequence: CASSLGSGLALEQYV.

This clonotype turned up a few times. CDR3 sequence: CASSVVGLAGPLEQFF. The CDR3 bases are TGTGCCAGCAGCGTAGTGGGACTAGCGGGACCCCTTGAGCAGTTCTTC. V gene TRBV9 combines with J gene TRBJ2-1; TRBD2 aligns across 13 bases. Germline V gene sequence: CDR1 SGDLS, CDR2 YYNGEE. The CDR3 is 16 amino acids. Trimming took 0 bases from V and 9 from J; bases not matched to a gene: 6.

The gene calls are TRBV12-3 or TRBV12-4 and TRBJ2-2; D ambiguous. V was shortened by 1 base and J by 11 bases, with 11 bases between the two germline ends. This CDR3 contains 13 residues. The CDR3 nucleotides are TGTGCCAGCAGTTTAGTCCTGCCGGATGAGCTGTTTTTT. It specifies CASSLVLPDELFF.

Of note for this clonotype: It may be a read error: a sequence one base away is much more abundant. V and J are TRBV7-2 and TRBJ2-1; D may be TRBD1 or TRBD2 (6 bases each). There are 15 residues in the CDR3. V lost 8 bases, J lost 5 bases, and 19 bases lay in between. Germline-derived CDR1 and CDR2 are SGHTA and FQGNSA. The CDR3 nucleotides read TGTGCCAGCCTTGTCGCGTGGGGGGCCGACAATGAGCAGTTCTTC. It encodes CASLVAWGADNEQFF.

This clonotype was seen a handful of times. As DNA, the CDR3 is TGTGCCAGCAGCTTAGGCGCAGGCTATGGCTACACCTTC. Amino acids: CASSLGAGYGYTF. This sequence joins TRBV7-8 and TRBJ1-2; unclear D gene. V was trimmed by 1 base and J by 4 bases, leaving 7 bases between them. CDR1 SGHVS and CDR2 FQNEAQ come from the germline V gene. This CDR3 has 13 amino acids.

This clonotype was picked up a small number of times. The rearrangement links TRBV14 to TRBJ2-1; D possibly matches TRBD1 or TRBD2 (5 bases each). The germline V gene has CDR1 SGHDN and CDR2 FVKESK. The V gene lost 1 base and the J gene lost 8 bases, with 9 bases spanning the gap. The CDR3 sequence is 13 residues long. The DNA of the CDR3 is TGTGCCAGCAGCCAAGGCAGGGACGATGAGCAGTTCTTC. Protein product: CASSQGRDDEQFF.

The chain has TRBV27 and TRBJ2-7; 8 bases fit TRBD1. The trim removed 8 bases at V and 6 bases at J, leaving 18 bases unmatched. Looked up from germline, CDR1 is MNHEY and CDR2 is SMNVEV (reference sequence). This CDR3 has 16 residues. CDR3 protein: CASLREPGQEPSEQYV. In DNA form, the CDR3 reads TGTGCCAGCCTGAGAGAACCGGGACAGGAGCCCTCCGAGCAGTACGTC.

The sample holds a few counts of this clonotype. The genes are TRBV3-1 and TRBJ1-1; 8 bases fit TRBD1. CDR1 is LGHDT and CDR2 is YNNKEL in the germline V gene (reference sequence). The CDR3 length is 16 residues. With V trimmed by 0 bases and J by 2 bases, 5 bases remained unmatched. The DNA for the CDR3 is TGTGCCAGCAGCCAAGAAAGGGCAGGGGGCAACACTGAAGCTTTCTTT. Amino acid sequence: CASSQERAGGNTEAFF.

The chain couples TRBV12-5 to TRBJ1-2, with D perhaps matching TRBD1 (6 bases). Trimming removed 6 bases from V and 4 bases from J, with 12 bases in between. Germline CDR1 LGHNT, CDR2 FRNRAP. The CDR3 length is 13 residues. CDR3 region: CASGPGHRYGYTF. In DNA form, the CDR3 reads TGTGCTAGTGGCCCGGGACACCGCTATGGCTACACCTTC.